What follows are 3 T cell receptor beta chains derived from one specimen sequenced in a study of CD4+ T cells in melanoma. The data were produced by immunoSEQ multiplex PCR, yet TCRdb's version contains in-frame clones alone and is incomplete. The sample carries tens of thousands of clones, roughly two thirds recorded once. The sample comprised tumor tissue. These receptor sequences come from a human donor with melanoma.

The chain uses TRBV6-6 and TRBJ2-3, with a weak D call TRBD2 (7 bases). With 7 bases removed from V and 7 bases from J, the gap between germline ends came to 12 bases. The germline V gene has CDR1 MNHNY and CDR2 SVGAGI (reference sequence). The CDR3 loop spans 12 amino acids. This CDR3 reads CASTGGGNTQYF. In DNA form, the CDR3 reads TGTGCCAGCACGGGGGGCGGGAATACGCAGTATTTT.

The chain joins TRBV5-4 to TRBJ2-2, with TRBD2 matching 15 bases. The CDR3 extends over 19 amino acids. The germline gives CDR1 SGHNT, CDR2 YYREEE (reference sequence). The V segment lost 1 base and the J segment 5 bases; nucleotides outside the gene matches: 9. The CDR3 spells CASSLPPGLAGGPTGELFF. CDR3 coding DNA: TGTGCCAGCAGCTTGCCTCCGGGACTAGCGGGGGGCCCAACCGGGGAGCTGTTTTTT. Filled out from reference TRBV5-4 and TRBJ2-2, the complete variable domain reads ETGVTQSPTHLIKTRGQQVTLRCSSQSGHNTVSWYQQALGQGPQFIFQYYREEENGRGNFPPRFSGLQFPNYSSELNVNALELDDSALYLCASSLPPGLAGGPTGELFFGEGSRLTVL.

The V gene is TRBV15, the J gene TRBJ2-2; TRBD1 aligns across 7 bases. J gave up 3 bases and V 5 bases, and 9 bases lay outside the gene matches. Germline V gene data show CDR1 as LNHNV and CDR2 as YYDKDF (reference sequence). This CDR3 is 16 amino acids long. The CDR3 coding sequence is TGTGCCACCAGCGGATCGACAGGGCTGGACACCGGGGAGCTGTTTTTT. Translated, it gives CATSGSTGLDTGELFF.